This T cell receptor (beta chain) was observed in a study of identical twins. This clonotype was detected many times. Its antigen remains unknown. Germline trimming cut 6 bases from V and 4 bases from J; bases unmatched to any gene: 4. CDR3 length equals 13 residues. Germline V gene lookup returns CDR1 LGHDT and CDR2 YNNKEL (reference sequence). Carrying unique molecular identifiers, the cDNA also gained a universal primer site through template switching. TCRdb itself ran the 5' RACE reads through MiXCR, one entry per CDR3 protein. The sample lists 420,000 or so distinct CDR3 sequences, less than 20% occurring once. Healthy Caucasians made up all donors. Notes on the study in general: Reduced insertions were recorded for abundant cord blood beta clonotypes, with no such pattern in memory repertoires.

Sequenced material: naive T cells sorted from blood. The chain recombines TRBV3-1 with TRBJ1-1; 8 nucleotides align to TRBD1. This TCR derives from a middle-aged man in good health. This CDR3 reads CASRPQGGTEAFF. The DNA for the CDR3 is TGTGCCAGCAGACCACAGGGGGGCACTGAAGCTTTCTTT.